This T cell receptor beta chain was recovered during a study of T cells in tumors after PD-1 blockade. For the study at large: Mean per blood sample: roughly 100,000 templates (roughly 22,000-270,000), 35,000 to 45,000 unique clonotypes.

Profiled with immunoSEQ multiplex PCR; TCRdb holds only in-frame clones, not every one. The table records tens of thousands of clones, more than 65% of them present only once. J was trimmed by 0 bases and V by 6 bases; bases with no gene match: 13. Germline V gene sequence: CDR1 SGHTA, CDR2 FQGNSA. This CDR3 region has 18 residues. The receptor was derived from a human donor with basal cell carcinoma. The sample was PBMCs, taken before anti-PD-1 treatment. This rearrangement joins TRBV7-2 to TRBJ1-3; TRBD1 aligns across 8 bases. CDR3 DNA: TGTGCCAGCAGTTTCAGGGTCGGACAGGGAACCTCTGGAAACACCATATATTTT. Amino acids: CASSFRVGQGTSGNTIYF.